Detailed here is one T cell receptor beta chain. This entry belongs to a study of T cell changes during pregnancy in multiple sclerosis. CDR3 length equals 14 residues. In germline, CDR1 is SGHVS, CDR2 FNYEAQ. Trimming removed 3 bases at V and 5 bases at J, with 13 bases between. TCRdb keeps only in-frame clones here, not all; method: immunoSEQ multiplex PCR. This table has tens of thousands of clones, about 90% appearing once. The chain recombines TRBV7-6 with TRBJ1-2; D is ambiguous. Here the sequenced sample was CD4+ T cells from peripheral blood mononuclear cells, taken before pregnancy. The receptor was isolated from a female donor with multiple sclerosis, enrolled in a pregnancy study. CDR3 amino acids: CASSFSDGGYGYTF. As DNA, the CDR3 is TGTGCCAGCAGCTTTTCGGACGGAGGGTATGGCTACACCTTC.